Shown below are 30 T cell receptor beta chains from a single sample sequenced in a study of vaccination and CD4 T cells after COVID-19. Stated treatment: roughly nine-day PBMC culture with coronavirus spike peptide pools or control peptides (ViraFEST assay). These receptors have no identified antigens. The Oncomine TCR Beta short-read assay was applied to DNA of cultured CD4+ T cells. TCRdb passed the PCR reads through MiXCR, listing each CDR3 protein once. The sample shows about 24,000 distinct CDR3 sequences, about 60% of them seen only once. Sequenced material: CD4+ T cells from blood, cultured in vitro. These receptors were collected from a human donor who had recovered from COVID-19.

The CDR3, as DNA: TGTGCCAGCAGTTACTCGACGGCAGGGATCTTATTGGGGCAGTACTTC. Translating gives CASSYSTAGILLGQYF. The chain combines TRBV6-5 with TRBJ2-7; D perhaps matches TRBD1 (5 bases). The CDR3 is 16 amino acids. Germline values: CDR1 MNHEY, CDR2 SVGAGI. V lost 0 bases, J lost 9 bases, and 21 bases lay in between.

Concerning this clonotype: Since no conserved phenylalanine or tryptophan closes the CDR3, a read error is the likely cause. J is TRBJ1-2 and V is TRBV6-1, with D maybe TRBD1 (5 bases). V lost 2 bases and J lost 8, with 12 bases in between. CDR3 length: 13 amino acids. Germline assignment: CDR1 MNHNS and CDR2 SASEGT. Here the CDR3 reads CASSEQGAGGYTL. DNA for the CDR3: TGTGCCAGCAGTGAACAGGGTGCCGGGGGCTACACCCTC.

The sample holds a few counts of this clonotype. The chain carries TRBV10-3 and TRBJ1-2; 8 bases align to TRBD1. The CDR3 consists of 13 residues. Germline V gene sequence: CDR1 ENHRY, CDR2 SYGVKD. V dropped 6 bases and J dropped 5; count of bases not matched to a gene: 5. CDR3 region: CAIRGDRGYGYTF. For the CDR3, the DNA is TGTGCCATCAGGGGTGACAGGGGTTATGGCTACACCTTC.

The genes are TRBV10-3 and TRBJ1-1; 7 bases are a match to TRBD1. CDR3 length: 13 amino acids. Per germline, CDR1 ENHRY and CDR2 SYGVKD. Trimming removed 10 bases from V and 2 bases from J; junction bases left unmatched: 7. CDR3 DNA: TGTGCCACCGCCGGGACAGAAAACACTGAAGCTTTCTTT. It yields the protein CATAGTENTEAFF.

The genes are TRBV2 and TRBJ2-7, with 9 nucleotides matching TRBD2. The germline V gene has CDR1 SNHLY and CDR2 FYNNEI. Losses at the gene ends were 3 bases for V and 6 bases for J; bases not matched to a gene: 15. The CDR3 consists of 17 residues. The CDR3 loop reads CASSDRLAARSGPEQYF. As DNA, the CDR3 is TGTGCCAGCAGTGATAGACTAGCGGCGCGGAGTGGCCCCGAGCAGTACTTC.

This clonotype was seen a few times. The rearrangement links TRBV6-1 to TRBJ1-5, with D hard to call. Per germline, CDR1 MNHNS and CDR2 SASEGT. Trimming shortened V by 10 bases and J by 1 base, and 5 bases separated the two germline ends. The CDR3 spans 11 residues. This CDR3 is CATRSNQPQHF. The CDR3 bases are TGTGCCACGAGGAGCAATCAGCCCCAGCATTTT.

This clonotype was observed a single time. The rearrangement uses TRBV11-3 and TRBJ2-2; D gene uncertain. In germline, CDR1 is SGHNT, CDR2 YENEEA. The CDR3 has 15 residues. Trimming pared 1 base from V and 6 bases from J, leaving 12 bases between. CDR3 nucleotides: TGTGCCAGCAGCTTAGTCCCCGGCCGGGCCGGGGAGCTGTTTTTT. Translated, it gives CASSLVPGRAGELFF.

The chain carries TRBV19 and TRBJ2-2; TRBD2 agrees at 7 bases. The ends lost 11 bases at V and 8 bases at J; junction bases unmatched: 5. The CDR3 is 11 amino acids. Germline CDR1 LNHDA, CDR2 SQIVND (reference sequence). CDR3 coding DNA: TGTGCCGTCGGGGGGTGGGGGGAGCTGTTTTTT. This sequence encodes CAVGGWGELFF.

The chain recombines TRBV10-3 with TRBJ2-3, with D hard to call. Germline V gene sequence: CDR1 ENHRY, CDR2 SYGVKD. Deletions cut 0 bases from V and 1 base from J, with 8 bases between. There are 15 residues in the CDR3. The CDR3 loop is CAISESSFGTDTQYF. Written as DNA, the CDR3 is TGTGCCATCAGTGAGTCTAGCTTTGGCACAGATACGCAGTATTTT.

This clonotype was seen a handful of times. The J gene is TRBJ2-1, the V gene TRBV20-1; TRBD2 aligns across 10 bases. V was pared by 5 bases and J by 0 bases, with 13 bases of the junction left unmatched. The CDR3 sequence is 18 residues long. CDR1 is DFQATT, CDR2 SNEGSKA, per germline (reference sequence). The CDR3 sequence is CSALGLALTQSSYNEQFF. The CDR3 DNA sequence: TGCAGTGCTCTGGGACTAGCGTTAACCCAAAGCTCCTACAATGAGCAGTTCTTC.

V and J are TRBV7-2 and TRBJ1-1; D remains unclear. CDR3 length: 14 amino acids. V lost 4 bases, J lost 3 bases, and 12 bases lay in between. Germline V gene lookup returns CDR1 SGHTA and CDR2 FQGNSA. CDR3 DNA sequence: TGTGCCAGCAGCTGGCTGAAAGCCCACACTGAAGCTTTCTTT. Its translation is CASSWLKAHTEAFF.

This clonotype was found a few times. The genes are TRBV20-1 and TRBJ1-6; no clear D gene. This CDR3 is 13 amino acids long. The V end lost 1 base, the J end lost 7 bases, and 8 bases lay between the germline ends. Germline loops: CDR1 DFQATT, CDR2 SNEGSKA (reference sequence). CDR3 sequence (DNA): TGCAGTGCTAGAGCCCCCCAGAATTCACCCCTCCACTTT. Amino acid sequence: CSARAPQNSPLHF.

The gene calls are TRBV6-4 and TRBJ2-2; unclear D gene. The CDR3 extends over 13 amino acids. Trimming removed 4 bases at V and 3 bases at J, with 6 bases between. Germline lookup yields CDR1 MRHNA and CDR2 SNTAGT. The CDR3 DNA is TGTGCCAGCAGTGTCCATTACACCGGGGAGCTGTTTTTT. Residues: CASSVHYTGELFF.

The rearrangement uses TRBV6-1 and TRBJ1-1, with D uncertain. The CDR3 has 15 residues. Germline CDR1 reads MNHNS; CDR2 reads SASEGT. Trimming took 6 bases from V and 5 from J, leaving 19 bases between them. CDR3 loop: CASRSRFRGGTEAFF. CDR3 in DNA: TGTGCCAGCAGATCGAGGTTCCGCGGTGGGACTGAAGCTTTCTTT.

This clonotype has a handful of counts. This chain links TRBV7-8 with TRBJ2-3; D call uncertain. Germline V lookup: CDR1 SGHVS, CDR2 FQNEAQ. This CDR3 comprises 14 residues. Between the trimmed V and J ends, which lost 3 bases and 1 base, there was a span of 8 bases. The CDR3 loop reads CASSFLSGTDTQYF. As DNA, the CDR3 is TGTGCCAGCAGCTTTCTCAGCGGCACAGATACGCAGTATTTT.

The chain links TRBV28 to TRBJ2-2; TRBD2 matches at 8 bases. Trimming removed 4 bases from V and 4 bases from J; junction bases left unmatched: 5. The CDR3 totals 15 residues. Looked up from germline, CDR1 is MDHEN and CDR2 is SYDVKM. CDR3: CASSSGTRPTGELFF. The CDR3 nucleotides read TGTGCCAGCAGTTCCGGGACTAGACCCACCGGGGAGCTGTTTTTT.

The CDR3 DNA is TGCAGTGCTAGGGGACAGGGTACGACTGAAAAACTGTTTTTT. Its protein is CSARGQGTTEKLFF. This chain links TRBV20-1 with TRBJ1-4; TRBD1 agrees at 9 bases. The CDR3 spans 14 residues. From germline, CDR1 is DFQATT and CDR2 SNEGSKA (reference sequence). V was pared by 3 bases and J by 7 bases, with 6 bases of the junction left unmatched.

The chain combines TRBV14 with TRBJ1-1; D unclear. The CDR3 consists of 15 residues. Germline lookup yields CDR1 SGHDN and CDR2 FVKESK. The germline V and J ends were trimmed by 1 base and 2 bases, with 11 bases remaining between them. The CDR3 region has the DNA TGTGCCAGCAGCCAAGCCCCGGGCCACAACACTGAAGCTTTCTTT. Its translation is CASSQAPGHNTEAFF. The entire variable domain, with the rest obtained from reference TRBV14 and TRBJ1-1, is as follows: EAGVTQFPSHSVIEKGQTVTLRCDPISGHDNLYWYRRVMGKEIKFLLHFVKESKQDESGMPNNRFLAERTGGTYSTLKVQPAELEDSGVYFCASSQAPGHNTEAFFGQGTRLTVV.

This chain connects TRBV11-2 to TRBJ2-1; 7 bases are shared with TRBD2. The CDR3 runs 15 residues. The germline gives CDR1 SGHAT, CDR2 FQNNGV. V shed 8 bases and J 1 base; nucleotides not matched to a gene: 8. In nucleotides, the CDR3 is TGTGCCAGCGCCGGGGGGACGATTTCCTACAATGAGCAGTTCTTC. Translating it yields CASAGGTISYNEQFF.

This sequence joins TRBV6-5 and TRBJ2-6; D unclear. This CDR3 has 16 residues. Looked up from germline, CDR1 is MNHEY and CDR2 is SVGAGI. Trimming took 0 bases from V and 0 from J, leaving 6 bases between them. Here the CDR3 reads CASSYSIVSGANVLTF. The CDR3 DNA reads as TGTGCCAGCAGTTACTCGATTGTCTCTGGGGCCAACGTCCTGACTTTC.

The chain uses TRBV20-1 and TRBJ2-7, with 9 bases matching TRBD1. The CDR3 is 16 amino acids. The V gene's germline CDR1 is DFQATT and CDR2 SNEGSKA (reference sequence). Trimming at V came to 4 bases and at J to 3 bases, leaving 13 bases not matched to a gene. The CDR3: CSAKKRGGDRVYEQYF. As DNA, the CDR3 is TGCAGTGCTAAAAAACGAGGAGGGGACAGGGTCTACGAGCAGTACTTC.

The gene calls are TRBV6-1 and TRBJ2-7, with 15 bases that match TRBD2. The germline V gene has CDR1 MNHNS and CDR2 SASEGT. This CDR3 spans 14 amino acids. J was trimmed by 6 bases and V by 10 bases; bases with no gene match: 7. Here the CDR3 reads CATGLAGGLGEQYF. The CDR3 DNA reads TGTGCCACCGGACTAGCGGGAGGGCTAGGCGAGCAGTACTTC.

The CDR3, as DNA: TGTGCCACCGGAACCACCTACGAGCAGTACTTC. It specifies CATGTTYEQYF. This rearrangement joins TRBV27 to TRBJ2-7; no firm D call. V lost 10 bases to trimming and J lost 2 bases, with 9 bases between them. The CDR3 sequence is 11 residues long. Germline assignment: CDR1 MNHEY and CDR2 SMNVEV (reference sequence).

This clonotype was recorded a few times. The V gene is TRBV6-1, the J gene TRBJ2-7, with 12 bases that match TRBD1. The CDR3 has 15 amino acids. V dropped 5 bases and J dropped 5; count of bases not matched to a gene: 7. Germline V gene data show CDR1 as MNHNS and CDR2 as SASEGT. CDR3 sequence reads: CASSTPGQGAHEQYF. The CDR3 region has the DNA TGTGCCAGCAGTACCCCGGGACAGGGGGCCCACGAGCAGTACTTC.

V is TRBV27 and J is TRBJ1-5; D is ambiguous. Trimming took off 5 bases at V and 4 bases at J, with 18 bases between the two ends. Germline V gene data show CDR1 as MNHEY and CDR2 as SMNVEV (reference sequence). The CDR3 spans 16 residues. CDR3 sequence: CASSRSGGQNNQPQHF. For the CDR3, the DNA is TGTGCCAGCAGTCGAAGTGGCGGGCAGAATAATCAGCCCCAGCATTTT.

The CDR3 sequence is CASSYSPGQRTNYGYTF. The CDR3 DNA is TGTGCCAGCAGTTACTCCCCGGGACAGCGAACTAACTATGGCTACACCTTC. The rearrangement joins TRBV6-5 to TRBJ1-2; TRBD1 aligns across 7 bases. Germline lookup yields CDR1 MNHEY and CDR2 SVGAGI. The CDR3 sequence is 17 residues long. V gave up 0 bases and J gave up 0 bases; unmatched junction bases: 7.

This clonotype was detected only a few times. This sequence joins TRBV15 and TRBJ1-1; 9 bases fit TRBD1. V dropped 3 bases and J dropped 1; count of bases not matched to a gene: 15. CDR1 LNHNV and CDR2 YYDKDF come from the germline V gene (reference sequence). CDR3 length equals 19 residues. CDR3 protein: CATSRPRWDRALPNTEAFF. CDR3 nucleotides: TGTGCCACCAGCAGGCCGAGATGGGACAGGGCATTGCCGAACACTGAAGCTTTCTTT.

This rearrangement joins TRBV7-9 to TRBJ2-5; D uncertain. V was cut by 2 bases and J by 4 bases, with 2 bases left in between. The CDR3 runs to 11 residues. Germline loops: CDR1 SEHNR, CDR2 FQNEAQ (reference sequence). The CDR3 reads CASSLIETQYF. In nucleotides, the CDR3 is TGTGCCAGCAGCTTAATAGAGACCCAGTACTTC.

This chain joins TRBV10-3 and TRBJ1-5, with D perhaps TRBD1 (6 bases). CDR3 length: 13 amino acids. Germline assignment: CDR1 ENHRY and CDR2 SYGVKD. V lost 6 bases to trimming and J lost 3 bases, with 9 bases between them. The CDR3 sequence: CAIRQGVNQPQHF. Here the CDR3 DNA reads TGTGCCATCAGACAGGGAGTCAATCAGCCCCAGCATTTT.

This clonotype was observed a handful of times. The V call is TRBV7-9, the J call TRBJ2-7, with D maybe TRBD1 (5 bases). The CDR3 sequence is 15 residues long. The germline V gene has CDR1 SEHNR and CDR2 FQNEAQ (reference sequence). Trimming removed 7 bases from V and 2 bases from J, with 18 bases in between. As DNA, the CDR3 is TGTGCCAGCACCCCAAAGGGGCGGCCAACCTACGAGCAGTACTTC. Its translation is CASTPKGRPTYEQYF.